This T cell receptor beta chain was captured in a study of metastatic and nonmetastatic thyroid tumors. Study-wide background: Comparison of repertoires was carried out across blood and tumor or nodule tissue from malignant and benign thyroid patients.

Prior to thyroid surgery, none of the patients had received any treatment. The V end was cut by 8 bases, the J end by 4 bases, with 16 bases between. CDR1 SGDLS and CDR2 YYNGEE come from the germline V gene. The CDR3 contains 14 residues. Authors' analysis steps: Clinicopathological groups supplied CDR3 differences that were used to build a distant-metastasis classifier for papillary thyroid cancer. TCRdb re-called the PCR reads via MiXCR. The V and J calls and clone size come from TCRdb's table, not from the authors' own analysis. The profile shows around 23,000 clones, approximately 23% of them singletons. Study results and caveats: Reportedly, malignant thyroid tumors had significantly higher TCR beta diversity than benign nodules, in blood and tumor.

Comment on this clone: Its antigen is currently unknown.

The rearrangement uses TRBV9 and TRBJ2-1; D possibly matches TRBD1 or TRBD2 (5 bases each). The TCR originated in a female donor with papillary thyroid cancer or a benign thyroid nodule (not recorded which). Some clones in this sample may be carry-over from other donors' samples. Sequencing used tumor tissue. DNA of the CDR3: TGTGCCAGGAACCGGGACCCAGGTTACAATGAGCAGTTCTTC. This sequence encodes CARNRDPGYNEQFF.